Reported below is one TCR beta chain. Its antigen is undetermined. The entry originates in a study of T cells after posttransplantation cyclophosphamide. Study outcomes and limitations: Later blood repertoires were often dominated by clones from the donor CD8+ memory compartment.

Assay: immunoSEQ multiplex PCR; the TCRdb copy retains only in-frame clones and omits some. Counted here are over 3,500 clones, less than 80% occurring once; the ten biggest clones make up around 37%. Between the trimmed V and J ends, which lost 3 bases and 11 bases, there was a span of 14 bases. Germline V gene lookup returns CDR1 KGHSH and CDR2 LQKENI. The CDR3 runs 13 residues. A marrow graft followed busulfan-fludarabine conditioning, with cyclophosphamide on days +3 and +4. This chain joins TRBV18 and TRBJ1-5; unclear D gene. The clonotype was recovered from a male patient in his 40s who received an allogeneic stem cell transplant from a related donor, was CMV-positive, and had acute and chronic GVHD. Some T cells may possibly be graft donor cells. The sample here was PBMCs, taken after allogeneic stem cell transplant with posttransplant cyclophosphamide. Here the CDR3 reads CASSPGQNEAQHF. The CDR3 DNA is TGTGCCAGCTCACCCGGCCAAAATGAGGCCCAGCATTTT.